This T cell receptor (beta chain) was recorded in a study of OX40 agonist ivuxolimab in advanced cancers. Turning to the study itself: Eligibility admitted prior anti-PD-1, anti-PD-L1 or anti-CTLA-4 therapy; around 38% had some. One hepatocellular carcinoma and a couple of cutaneous melanoma patients partially responded. General study results and limits: Clonal expansion was seen in CD4+ and CD8+ blood T cells by week 6 at 0.1 to 3.0 mg/kg.

This table comes from immunoSEQ multiplex PCR, and its TCRdb copy is limited to in-frame clones, with some not included. The sample holds about 70,000 clones, roughly 80% seen once. Concerning this clone: The target antigen is unknown.

Cycle 7 day 1, cycle 4 day 1, and baseline were the timepoints at which blood was sampled. Germline CDR1 is SGHAT and CDR2 is FQNNGV. V lost 4 bases and J 6 bases, leaving 18 bases between the germline ends. The CDR3 sequence is 16 residues long. V gene TRBV11-2 combines with J gene TRBJ2-2; tentative D call: TRBD1 (6 bases). The receptor's source is an adult with an advanced solid tumor such as melanoma, head and neck, liver or kidney cancer. The sample was CD4+ or CD8+ T cells sorted from blood, taken in a trial of the OX40 agonist ivuxolimab. CDR3 region: CASSSPRQVGAGELFF. The CDR3 DNA is TGTGCCAGCAGCTCCCCCCGACAGGTTGGGGCCGGGGAGCTGTTTTTT. Full variable domain (rest looked up from reference TRBV11-2 and TRBJ2-2): EAGVAQSPRYKIIEKRQSVAFWCNPISGHATLYWYQQILGQGPKLLIQFQNNGVVDDSQLPKDRFSAERLKGVDSTLKIQPAKLEDSAVYLCASSSPRQVGAGELFFGEGSRLTVL.